This T cell receptor beta chain was identified during a study of cytomegalovirus exposure and HLA in healthy donors. Germline lookup yields CDR1 GTSNPN and CDR2 SVGIG (reference sequence). J was trimmed by 0 bases and V by 5 bases; bases with no gene match: 6. CDR3 length: 14 residues. About this clone itself: Its antigen remains unknown.

The study, taken as a whole, reports: Subsequent analysis showed first-cohort TCR clusters tending to co-occur in 120 validation repertoires. The investigators catalogued under 200 TCR beta chains as cytomegalovirus-associated.

Using immunoSEQ multiplex PCR, the repertoire was profiled, and TCRdb retains in-frame clones only, with some absent. The sample comprises 110,000 or so clones, approximately 88% of which are singletons, and approximately 2% rests with the top ten. The sequencing sample was made of PBMCs. The TCR was taken from a man aged 18 to 35 in good health and CMV-seronegative. The V call is TRBV30, the J call TRBJ2-5, with 7 bases matching TRBD1. The CDR3 here is CAWDKQGYQETQYF. The DNA for the CDR3 is TGTGCCTGGGATAAACAGGGGTACCAAGAGACCCAGTACTTC.